The clone carrying this T cell receptor beta chain was observed a handful of times. The antigen remains unidentified. Germline assignment: CDR1 SEHNR and CDR2 FQNEAQ (reference sequence). The CDR3 runs 15 residues. Trimming took off 0 bases at V and 2 bases at J, with 11 bases between the two ends. These data come from a study of T-cell memory formation after mild COVID-19. Background on the study: Clustering of TCRs was largely donor specific. General observations from the study: Later expanders leaned toward CD4+, whereas clones contracting from day 15 to 85 were balanced CD4/CD8. Contracting CD4+ clones were located mainly in CM and EM, and CD8+ clones in EMRA.

TCRdb analysed the 5' RACE reads with MiXCR anew, one entry per CDR3 protein. The table records some 200,000 distinct CDR3 sequences, over 20% of them present only once. Sequencing used PBMCs or a T cell subset sorted from them (not recorded which). The V and J genes are TRBV7-9 and TRBJ2-7; the D is unclear. The receptor comes from an adult woman who had mild COVID-19 (a few samples of this study predate the infection). Cell type and time point are not known. The CDR3 nucleotides are TGTGCCAGCAGCTTAGCGAGCTACCGGGCCTACGAGCAGTACTTC. Translation: CASSLASYRAYEQYF.